A selection of T cell receptor beta chains follows, all from one sample in a study of blood T cell repertoires in COVID-19. Profiled with immunoSEQ multiplex PCR; TCRdb holds only in-frame clones, not every one. The sample contains 200,000 to 250,000 clones, roughly 80% of which appear only once. The sample comprised peripheral blood. The receptors shown here come from a woman aged 18 to 35 with acute or convalescent COVID-19. CDR3s include the opening cysteine and the closing phenylalanine or tryptophan. D genes are given only for firm matches. Clone size is shown for a subset of rows, as once, few, many or a class of expanded clone.

CDR3 DNA,CDR3 protein,clone size,J gene,D gene,V gene
TGTGCCAGCAGCCATTTACAGGGATCGGTGATCGGGGAGCTGTTTTTT,CASSHLQGSVIGELFF,.,TRBJ2-2,.,TRBV21-1
TGTGCCAGCAGCTTAATCTCCGATAGCGGGAGTTGGTATGAGCAGTTCTTC,CASSLISDSGSWYEQFF,once,TRBJ2-1,TRBD2,TRBV7-2
TGTGCCAGCAGCTTGGAAACAGGGAACAATGAAAAACTGTTTTTT,CASSLETGNNEKLFF,once,TRBJ1-4,.,TRBV5-6
TGTGCCAGCAGTGAAAAGGTGGGAGGAAGCTACGAGCAGTACTTC,CASSEKVGGSYEQYF,few,TRBJ2-7,.,TRBV6-1
TGTGCCAGCAGTCGCCGGGACAGGGCCTATGGCTACACCTTC,CASSRRDRAYGYTF,.,TRBJ1-2,TRBD1,TRBV6-5
TGTGCCAGCAGCTTATTCCCGTCCCAGTTCTTC,CASSLFPSQFF,.,TRBJ2-1,.,TRBV7-2
TGTGCCAGCTCACCAGGGACTAGGCAGACCCAGTACTTC,CASSPGTRQTQYF,.,TRBJ2-5,TRBD2,TRBV18
TGTGCCAGCAGCGAGGGACTTGCTGCCTACGAGCAGTACTTC,CASSEGLAAYEQYF,once,TRBJ2-7,.,TRBV5-6
TGTGCCAGCACCACAGGACAGAACACTGAAGCTTTCTTT,CASTTGQNTEAFF,few,TRBJ1-1,.,TRBV27
TGTGCCAGCAGGCCCGGTCGGGACACCTATGGCTACACCTTC,CASRPGRDTYGYTF,.,TRBJ1-2,.,TRBV6-5
TGTGCCAGCAGGCCACTACCGAACCAAGAGACCCAGTACTTC,CASRPLPNQETQYF,.,TRBJ2-5,.,TRBV3-1/TRBV3-2
TGTGCCAGCAGTTCGCAGGGGGCCAGCTATGGCTACACCTTC,CASSSQGASYGYTF,.,TRBJ1-2,TRBD1,TRBV27
TGTGCCAGCAGCGCGGGACAGGGGGCTGGCTACACCTTC,CASSAGQGAGYTF,.,TRBJ1-2,TRBD1,TRBV5-4
TGTGCCAGCAGTGAACAGGGCAGCTCCTACGAGCAGTACTTC,CASSEQGSSYEQYF,.,TRBJ2-7,.,TRBV25-1
TGTGCCAGCAGATTTAACAGGGGCGCGCGGACTGAAGCTTTCTTT,CASRFNRGARTEAFF,.,TRBJ1-1,TRBD1,TRBV11-2
TGTGCCAGCAGCCCTAGGTGGCTAGCGGTCGGATACGAGCAGTACTTC,CASSPRWLAVGYEQYF,.,TRBJ2-7,TRBD2,TRBV7-2
TGTGCCAGCAGCCCACCGAAGAGACAGGGGGGATTTTATGGCTACACCTTC,CASSPPKRQGGFYGYTF,.,TRBJ1-2,TRBD1,TRBV7-8
TGTGCCAGCAGGCCGGGACAAACTAACTATGGCTACACCTTC,CASRPGQTNYGYTF,.,TRBJ1-2,.,TRBV2
TGTGCCAGTTCGGGACAGGGGATAAATCAGCCCCAGCATTTT,CASSGQGINQPQHF,.,TRBJ1-5,TRBD1,TRBV19
TGTGCCAGTAGTATCAACCGGGCTAGCGGGCAGGAGACCCAGTACTTC,CASSINRASGQETQYF,.,TRBJ2-5,TRBD2,TRBV19
TGCGCCAGCAGCCGGGGAGCAACTAATGAAAAACTGTTTTTT,CASSRGATNEKLFF,few,TRBJ1-4,.,TRBV5-1
TGTGCCAGCAGCTTATCCCAGGGATCCTACGAGCAGTACTTC,CASSLSQGSYEQYF,.,TRBJ2-7,.,TRBV7-2
TGTGCCAGCAGCACGGGACAGAACAATCAGCCCCAGCATTTT,CASSTGQNNQPQHF,.,TRBJ1-5,TRBD1,TRBV7-2
TGTGCCAGTAGTACCCTGACAGGGGACAAGGGCACTGAAGCTTTCTTT,CASSTLTGDKGTEAFF,.,TRBJ1-1,TRBD1,TRBV19
TGTGCCAGCAGTTTACAGTGGGATACGCAGTATTTT,CASSLQWDTQYF,.,TRBJ2-3,.,TRBV28
TGCGCCAGCAGTTACGACGGGAGGTCCTACGAGCAGTACTTC,CASSYDGRSYEQYF,.,TRBJ2-7,TRBD2,TRBV4-3
TGCGCCAGCAGCGGCGGGCAAGAGACCCAGTACTTC,CASSGGQETQYF,.,TRBJ2-5,.,TRBV5-1
TGTGCCAGCTCTCTTAGCGGCACAGATACGCAGTATTTT,CASSLSGTDTQYF,.,TRBJ2-3,.,TRBV27
TGTGCCAGCAGATCTGGGACTAGTATTTTCCACGAGCAGTACTTC,CASRSGTSIFHEQYF,once,TRBJ2-7,TRBD2,TRBV7-8
TGTGCCAGCAGCCAAGATCCTATGGCGGTTACCGGGGAGCTGTTTTTT,CASSQDPMAVTGELFF,few,TRBJ2-2,.,TRBV3-1/TRBV3-2
TGTGCCAGCAGTTACTCCGGCGGGATGAACACCATATATTTT,CASSYSGGMNTIYF,.,TRBJ1-3,.,TRBV6-2/TRBV6-3
TGTGCCAGCAGCCGGAGGGTAGACACTTCACCCCTCCACTTT,CASSRRVDTSPLHF,once,TRBJ1-6,.,TRBV3-1/TRBV3-2
TGTGCCAGCAGTGGAGGACGGGGAGATGGCTATAATTCACCCCTCCACTTT,CASSGGRGDGYNSPLHF,few,TRBJ1-6,.,TRBV6-1
TGTGCCAGCAGCCCGGGACAGGGGGGGCCCTACGAGCAGTACTTC,CASSPGQGGPYEQYF,.,TRBJ2-7,TRBD1,TRBV7-6
TGTGCCAGCAGTTCGGGACTGATCTACGAGCAGTACTTC,CASSSGLIYEQYF,once,TRBJ2-7,.,TRBV12-3/TRBV12-4
TGCGCCAGCTCTCCGGCGGGAGGAGTGGATACGCAGTATTTT,CASSPAGGVDTQYF,.,TRBJ2-3,TRBD2,TRBV5-1
TGTGCCTGGAGTATCCACCTTGGTGCGTACGAGCAGTACTTC,CAWSIHLGAYEQYF,.,TRBJ2-7,.,TRBV30
TGTGCCTGGAGTCGACCTCCGGTTAGCGAGACCCAGTACTTC,CAWSRPPVSETQYF,.,TRBJ2-5,.,TRBV30
TGTGCCAGCTCACCATCTCAGGGTTCCAATGAGCAGTTCTTC,CASSPSQGSNEQFF,.,TRBJ2-1,.,TRBV18
TGTGCCAGCAGAACCCTGACAGGGGCGACTGAAGCTTTCTTT,CASRTLTGATEAFF,.,TRBJ1-1,TRBD1,TRBV27
TGTGCTAGTGGTTTGGGGCTAGCGGGAAGCCAAGAGACCCAGTACTTC,CASGLGLAGSQETQYF,.,TRBJ2-5,TRBD2,TRBV12-5